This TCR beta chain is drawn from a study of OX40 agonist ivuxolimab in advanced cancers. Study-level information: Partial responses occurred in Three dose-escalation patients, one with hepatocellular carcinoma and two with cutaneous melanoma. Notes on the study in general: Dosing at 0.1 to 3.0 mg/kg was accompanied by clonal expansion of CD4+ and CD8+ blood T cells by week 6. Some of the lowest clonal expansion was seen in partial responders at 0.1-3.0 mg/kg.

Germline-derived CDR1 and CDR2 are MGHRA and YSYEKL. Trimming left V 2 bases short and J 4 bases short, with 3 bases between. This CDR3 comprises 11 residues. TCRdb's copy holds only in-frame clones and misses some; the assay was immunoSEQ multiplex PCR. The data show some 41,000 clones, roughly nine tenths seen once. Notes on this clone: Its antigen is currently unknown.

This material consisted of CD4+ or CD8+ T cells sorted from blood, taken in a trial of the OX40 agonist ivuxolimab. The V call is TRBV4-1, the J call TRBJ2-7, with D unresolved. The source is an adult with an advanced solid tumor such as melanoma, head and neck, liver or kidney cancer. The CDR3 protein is CASSQPYEQYF. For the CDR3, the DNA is TGCGCCAGCAGCCAACCGTACGAGCAGTACTTC.